The present TCR beta chain was sequenced within a study of T cell repertoires in cytomegalovirus infection. Study at large: HLA-B-restricted CMV epitopes that are well studied, plus recently identified HLA-C-restricted ones, were used by the study. CMV infection and matching HLA type were both indicated by public TCR beta signatures. General study points: Summed public TCR beta family frequency identified CMV carriers bearing the relevant HLA. HLA-C-restricted, CMV-specific TCR beta clonotypes were dominant ex vivo.

TCRdb processed the reads anew with MiXCR; each CDR3 protein has one entry. The sample lists about 890,000 distinct CDR3 sequences; roughly 30% were seen once. This clonotype was detected a few times. Its antigen is currently unknown. The V gene lost 6 bases and the J gene lost 1 base, with 21 bases spanning the gap. This CDR3 is 17 amino acids long. Germline values: CDR1 LNHDA, CDR2 SQIVND (reference sequence). The sequencing here drew on cultured CD8+ T cells from PBMCs, taken from culture after CMV antigen stimulation. The receptor was derived from a human donor in good health (CMV status not recorded). Some clones in this sample may be carry-over from other donors' samples. This chain uses TRBV19 with TRBJ1-1; maybe TRBD1 (6 bases). The CDR3 bases are TGTGCCAGTAGCCAGTTCTCCGGGGGCCTAAGGAACACTGAAGCTTTCTTT. It yields the protein CASSQFSGGLRNTEAFF.